This paragraph covers one T cell receptor beta chain sequence. Its antigen remains unknown. This entry belongs to a study of CD8 T cells in Susac syndrome. General study results and limits: As the study acknowledged, the number of individuals in its TCR sequencing and HLA analysis was relatively small.

Random hexamers primed reverse transcription of roughly 0.5 to 1 ug RNA. TCRdb re-called the immunoSEQ multiplex PCR reads through MiXCR, storing one row per CDR3 protein. The repertoire has roughly 120,000 distinct CDR3 sequences, about 94% of them found once; the top ten carry 0.095% to 0.15%. The CDR3 runs 13 residues. Germline values: CDR1 DFQATT, CDR2 SNEGSKA (reference sequence). J gave up 6 bases and V 5 bases, and 10 bases lay outside the gene matches. This clonotype was obtained from a human donor with multiple sclerosis. Source material: CD4+ T cells from PBMCs. The chain links TRBV20-1 to TRBJ2-7, with TRBD1 matching over 7 bases. CDR3 amino acids: CSALYRGTSEQYF. For the CDR3, the DNA is TGCAGTGCTTTATACAGGGGCACGAGCGAGCAGTACTTC.